A single sample gave rise to the 18 T cell receptor beta chains below, sequenced in a study of graft-versus-host responses after intestinal transplantation. These receptors' targets are unknown. The assay was immunoSEQ multiplex PCR, and TCRdb's table has in-frame clones only and misses some. The table shows 60,000 to 65,000 clones, with approximately 90% occurring only once. Sequenced material: unstimulated CD8+ T cells sorted from spleen or lymph node cells, taken before transplant. The receptors derive from a human donor who was the organ donor for an intestinal transplant.

The chain recombines TRBV4-1 with TRBJ1-5; 7 bases agree with TRBD1. The germline gives CDR1 MGHRA, CDR2 YSYEKL. V dropped 3 bases and J dropped 11; count of bases not matched to a gene: 28. The CDR3 covers 20 residues. The CDR3 spells CASSHPGTARAGGFGGAQHF. DNA of the CDR3: TGCGCCAGCAGCCACCCCGGGACAGCGAGAGCGGGGGGTTTTGGGGGGGCCCAGCATTTT.

The V call is TRBV9, the J call TRBJ2-3; TRBD2 matches at 11 bases. Germline values: CDR1 SGDLS, CDR2 YYNGEE. The CDR3 is 18 residues long. V was clipped by 4 bases and J by 5 bases; unmatched bases: 15. In DNA, the CDR3 is TGTGCCAGCAGCCGAACTAGCGGGAGAGGACTACGGGAAGATACGCAGTATTTT. Protein: CASSRTSGRGLREDTQYF. Full variable domain (missing parts from reference TRBV9 and TRBJ2-3): DSGVTQTPKHLITATGQRVTLRCSPRSGDLSVYWYQQSLDQGLQFLIQYYNGEERAKGNILERFSAQQFPDLHSELNLSSLELGDSALYFCASSRTSGRGLREDTQYFGPGTRLTVL.

This chain joins TRBV7-9 and TRBJ1-3; unclear D gene. V was cut by 5 bases and J by 4 bases, with 12 bases left in between. Germline V CDR1 and CDR2: SEHNR, FQNEAQ (reference sequence). The CDR3 has 14 residues. CDR3 nucleotides: TGTGCCAGCAGCGAGATCCTACAGGGAAACACCATATATTTT. The encoded protein is CASSEILQGNTIYF.

The chain carries TRBV6-6 and TRBJ1-1; maybe TRBD1 (5 bases). The CDR3 covers 15 residues. Trimming cost V 6 bases and J 7 bases, with 21 bases left between them. Germline-derived CDR1 and CDR2 are MNHNY and SVGAGI (reference sequence). The DNA for the CDR3 is TGTGCCAGCAGCTTAATATGGCAGGGCCGTCGTGAAGCTTTCTTT. Translated, it gives CASSLIWQGRREAFF.

The chain carries TRBV5-6 and TRBJ2-1, with 8 bases that match TRBD1. The length of the CDR3 is 16 residues. J was trimmed by 2 bases and V by 0 bases; bases with no gene match: 4. CDR1 SGHDT and CDR2 YYEEEE come from the germline V gene. The chain's CDR3 is CASSLAGQGAYNEQFF. The CDR3 DNA reads TGTGCCAGCAGCTTGGCTGGACAGGGAGCCTACAATGAGCAGTTCTTC.

This chain links TRBV10-3 with TRBJ2-7; D gene uncertain. V dropped 3 bases and J dropped 2 bases, with 8 bases sitting between them. Germline V CDR1 and CDR2: ENHRY, SYGVKD. This CDR3 has 13 residues. This CDR3 is CAISDSVTYEQYF. DNA of the CDR3: TGTGCCATCAGTGATTCAGTCACCTACGAGCAGTACTTC.

The V call is TRBV18, the J call TRBJ2-5, with 8 bases fitting TRBD1. This CDR3 region has 15 residues. The germline V gene has CDR1 KGHSH and CDR2 LQKENI. The V gene end was trimmed by 3 bases and the J gene end by 4 bases; junction bases not matched to a gene: 7. CDR3 loop: CASSPTAGGGETQYF. The CDR3 DNA reads TGTGCCAGCTCACCGACGGCAGGGGGCGGAGAGACCCAGTACTTC.

This chain links TRBV7-6 with TRBJ2-2, with D possibly TRBD1 on 5 matching bases. V lost 7 bases, J lost 3 bases, and 6 bases lay in between. Germline assignment: CDR1 SGHVS and CDR2 FNYEAQ. This CDR3 comprises 12 residues. The CDR3 loop reads CASKGDTGELFF. As DNA, the CDR3 is TGTGCCAGCAAAGGGGACACCGGGGAGCTGTTTTTT. The full variable domain, in which reference TRBV7-6 and TRBJ2-2 provide the parts outside the CDR3, is GAGVSQSPRYKVTKRGQDVALRCDPISGHVSLYWYRQALGQGPEFLTYFNYEAQQDKSGLPNDRFSAERPEGSISTLTIQRTEQRDSAMYRCASKGDTGELFFGEGSRLTVL.

On this clone: The sample has other DNA sequences that encode this CDR3 too. V is TRBV6-5 and J is TRBJ2-7; maybe TRBD1 (5 bases). From germline, CDR1 is MNHEY and CDR2 SVGAGI. The CDR3 spans 14 residues. V lost 0 bases, J lost 5 bases, and 11 bases lay in between. Here the CDR3 DNA reads TGTGCCAGCAGTTACTCGATCACAGGCAACGAGCAGTACTTC. Residues: CASSYSITGNEQYF.

The chain couples TRBV5-4 to TRBJ2-1; no definite D call. Germline CDR1 reads SGHNT; CDR2 reads YYREEE (reference sequence). With 1 base removed from V and 6 bases from J, the gap between germline ends came to 11 bases. The length of the CDR3 is 14 residues. DNA for the CDR3: TGTGCCAGCAGCTTGCCCAATCTGGCCAATGAGCAGTTCTTC. This sequence encodes CASSLPNLANEQFF.

J is TRBJ2-1 and V is TRBV15; D is unresolved. V lost 0 bases, J lost 0 bases, and 12 bases lay in between. Looked up from germline, CDR1 is LNHNV and CDR2 is YYDKDF (reference sequence). CDR3 size: 17 residues. CDR3 sequence: CATSRDFSQSSYNEQFF. In DNA form, the CDR3 reads TGTGCCACCAGCAGAGATTTTAGTCAAAGCTCCTACAATGAGCAGTTCTTC.

V and J are TRBV6-7 and TRBJ2-2; 8 bases are shared with TRBD1. TRBV6-7 is placed among ORFs of uncertain function. V shed 4 bases, J shed 5 bases, and the junction held 12 bases outside the gene matches. The CDR3 extends over 17 amino acids. The DNA for the CDR3 is TGTGCCAGCAGTTTACAACTGCGACAGGGGTGGACCGGGGAGCTGTTTTTT. Amino acid sequence: CASSLQLRQGWTGELFF.

The rearrangement links TRBV11-2 to TRBJ2-7; 12 bases match TRBD2. CDR1 SGHAT and CDR2 FQNNGV come from the germline V gene. Unmatched junction bases numbered 4, after V lost 5 bases and J lost 2 bases. This CDR3 has 15 residues. The CDR3 reads CASSNGLAGPYEQYF. The CDR3 DNA is TGTGCCAGCAGCAATGGACTAGCGGGACCCTACGAGCAGTACTTC. The variable domain in full, completed from reference TRBV11-2 and TRBJ2-7, reads EAGVAQSPRYKIIEKRQSVAFWCNPISGHATLYWYQQILGQGPKLLIQFQNNGVVDDSQLPKDRFSAERLKGVDSTLKIQPAKLEDSAVYLCASSNGLAGPYEQYFGPGTRLTVT.

The chain employs TRBV28 and TRBJ2-1; 8 nucleotides match TRBD2. V shed 7 bases and J 3 bases; nucleotides not matched to a gene: 5. Germline assignment: CDR1 MDHEN and CDR2 SYDVKM. The CDR3 spans 14 residues. CDR3 sequence (DNA): TGTGCCAGCACCTCGCGGGGGGACTACAATGAGCAGTTCTTC. Translated: CASTSRGDYNEQFF. Variable domain in full (rest from reference TRBV28 and TRBJ2-1): DVKVTQSSRYLVKRTGEKVFLECVQDMDHENMFWYRQDPGLGLRLIYFSYDVKMKEKGDIPEGYSVSREKKERFSLILESASTNQTSMYLCASTSRGDYNEQFFGPGTRLTVL.

The chain links TRBV4-1 to TRBJ1-4; a possible D gene is TRBD1 (5 bases). Per the germline V gene, CDR1 is MGHRA and CDR2 is YSYEKL. This CDR3 is 16 amino acids long. Trimming removed 4 bases from V and 6 bases from J, with 18 bases in between. CDR3: CASSLPGVFWDEKLFF. The CDR3 coding sequence is TGCGCCAGCAGCCTCCCGGGGGTTTTTTGGGATGAAAAACTGTTTTTT.

The chain joins TRBV4-1 to TRBJ2-2, with 8 positions matching TRBD1. Looked up from germline, CDR1 is MGHRA and CDR2 is YSYEKL. CDR3 length: 18 amino acids. After removal of 1 base from V and 3 bases from J, the junction contained 10 bases not matched to a gene. CDR3 DNA sequence: TGCGCCAGCAGCCAAGTTCAACCGGGACAGGTGTACACCGGGGAGCTGTTTTTT. Translation gives CASSQVQPGQVYTGELFF.

The chain combines TRBV27 with TRBJ1-5; a weak D match, TRBD1 (6 bases). V was shortened by 6 bases and J by 0 bases, with 15 bases between the two germline ends. The CDR3 is 16 amino acids. The germline V gene has CDR1 MNHEY and CDR2 SMNVEV (reference sequence). CDR3 region: CASSRGGRPSNQPQHF. The CDR3 DNA follows: TGTGCCAGCAGCCGGGGGGGCAGGCCTAGCAATCAGCCCCAGCATTTT.

This rearrangement joins TRBV27 to TRBJ1-1; unclear D gene. V was cut by 3 bases and J by 7 bases, with 15 bases left in between. Germline loops: CDR1 MNHEY, CDR2 SMNVEV (reference sequence). The CDR3 contains 14 residues. The CDR3 region is CASSFLAGSFEAFF. Here the CDR3 DNA reads TGTGCCAGCAGTTTCTTAGCTGGGTCGTTTGAAGCTTTCTTT.